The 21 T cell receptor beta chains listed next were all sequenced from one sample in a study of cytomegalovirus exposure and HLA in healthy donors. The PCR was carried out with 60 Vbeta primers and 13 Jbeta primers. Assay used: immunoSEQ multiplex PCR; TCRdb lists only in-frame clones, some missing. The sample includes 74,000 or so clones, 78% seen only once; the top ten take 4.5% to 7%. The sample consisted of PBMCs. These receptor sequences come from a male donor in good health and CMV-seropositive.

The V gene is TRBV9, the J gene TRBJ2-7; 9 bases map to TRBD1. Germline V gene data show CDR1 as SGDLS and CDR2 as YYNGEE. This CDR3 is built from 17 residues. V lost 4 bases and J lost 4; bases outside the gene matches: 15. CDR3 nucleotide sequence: TGTGCCAGCAGCCAGATGGGGGGACAGGGAAACCCGTACGAGCAGTACTTC. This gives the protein CASSQMGGQGNPYEQYF.

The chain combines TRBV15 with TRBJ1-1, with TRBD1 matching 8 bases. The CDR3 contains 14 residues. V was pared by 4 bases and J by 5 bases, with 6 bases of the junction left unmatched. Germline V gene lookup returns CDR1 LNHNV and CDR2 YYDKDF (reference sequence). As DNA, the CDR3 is TGTGCCACCAGCAACGGACAGGGAAAAACTGAAGCTTTCTTT. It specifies CATSNGQGKTEAFF.

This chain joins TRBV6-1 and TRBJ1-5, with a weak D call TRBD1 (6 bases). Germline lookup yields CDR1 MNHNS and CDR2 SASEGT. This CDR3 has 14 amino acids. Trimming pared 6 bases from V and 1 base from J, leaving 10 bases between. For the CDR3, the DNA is TGTGCCAGCAGAACGGGACACAGCAATCAGCCCCAGCATTTT. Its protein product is CASRTGHSNQPQHF.

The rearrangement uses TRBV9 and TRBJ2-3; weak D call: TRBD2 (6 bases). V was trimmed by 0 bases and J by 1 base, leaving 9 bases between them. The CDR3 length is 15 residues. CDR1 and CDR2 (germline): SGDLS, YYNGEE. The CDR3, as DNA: TGTGCCAGCAGCGTAGAGCGGGCCGGCACAGATACGCAGTATTTT. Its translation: CASSVERAGTDTQYF. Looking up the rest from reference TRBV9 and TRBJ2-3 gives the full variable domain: DSGVTQTPKHLITATGQRVTLRCSPRSGDLSVYWYQQSLDQGLQFLIQYYNGEERAKGNILERFSAQQFPDLHSELNLSSLELGDSALYFCASSVERAGTDTQYFGPGTRLTVL.

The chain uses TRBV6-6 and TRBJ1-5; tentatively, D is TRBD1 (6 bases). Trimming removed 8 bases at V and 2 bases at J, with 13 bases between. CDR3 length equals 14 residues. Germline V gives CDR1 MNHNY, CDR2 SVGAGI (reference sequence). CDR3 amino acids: CASGQWTGNQPQHF. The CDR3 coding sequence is TGTGCCAGCGGACAATGGACAGGCAATCAGCCCCAGCATTTT.

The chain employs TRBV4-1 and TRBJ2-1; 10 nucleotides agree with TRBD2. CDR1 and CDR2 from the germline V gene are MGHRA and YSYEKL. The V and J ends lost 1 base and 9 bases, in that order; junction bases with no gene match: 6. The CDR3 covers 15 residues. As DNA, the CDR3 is TGCGCCAGCAGCCAAGTTTTGGTAGCGGGGGGTGAGCAGTTCTTC. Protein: CASSQVLVAGGEQFF.

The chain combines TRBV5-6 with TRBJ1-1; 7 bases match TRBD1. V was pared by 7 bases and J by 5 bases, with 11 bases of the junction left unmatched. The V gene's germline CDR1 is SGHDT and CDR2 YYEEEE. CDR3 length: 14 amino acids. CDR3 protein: CASRQTGRGTEAFF. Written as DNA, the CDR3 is TGTGCCAGCCGCCAGACAGGGCGCGGGACTGAAGCTTTCTTT.

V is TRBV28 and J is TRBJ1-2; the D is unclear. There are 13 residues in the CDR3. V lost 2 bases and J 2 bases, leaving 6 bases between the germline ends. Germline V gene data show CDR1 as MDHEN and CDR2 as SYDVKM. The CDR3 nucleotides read TGTGCCAGCAGTTTAATGGCAAACTATGGCTACACCTTC. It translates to CASSLMANYGYTF.

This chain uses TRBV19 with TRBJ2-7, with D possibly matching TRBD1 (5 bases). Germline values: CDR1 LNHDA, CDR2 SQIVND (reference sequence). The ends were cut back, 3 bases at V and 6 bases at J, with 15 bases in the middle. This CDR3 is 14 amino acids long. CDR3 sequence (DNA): TGTGCCAGTAGTATCTCGGACATCTTCAGCGAGCAGTACTTC. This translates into CASSISDIFSEQYF.

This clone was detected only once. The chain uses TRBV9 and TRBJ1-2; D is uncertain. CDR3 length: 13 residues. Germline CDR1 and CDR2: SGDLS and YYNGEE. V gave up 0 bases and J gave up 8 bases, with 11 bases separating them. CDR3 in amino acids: CASSVVGGYGYTF. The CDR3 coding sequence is TGTGCCAGCAGCGTAGTCGGAGGGTACGGCTACACCTTC.

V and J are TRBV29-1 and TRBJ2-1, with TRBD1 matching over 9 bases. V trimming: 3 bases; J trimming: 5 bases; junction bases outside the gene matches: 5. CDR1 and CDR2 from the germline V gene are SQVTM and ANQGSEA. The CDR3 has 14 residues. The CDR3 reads CSVERDRVHNEQFF. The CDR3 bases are TGCAGCGTTGAGCGGGACAGGGTCCACAATGAGCAGTTCTTC.

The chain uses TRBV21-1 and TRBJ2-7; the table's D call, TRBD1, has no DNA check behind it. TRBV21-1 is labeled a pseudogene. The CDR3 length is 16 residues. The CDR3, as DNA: TGTGCCAGCAGCAAAGCGGGACAGAGCCTTCCCTACGAGCAGTACTTC. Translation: CASSKAGQSLPYEQYF.

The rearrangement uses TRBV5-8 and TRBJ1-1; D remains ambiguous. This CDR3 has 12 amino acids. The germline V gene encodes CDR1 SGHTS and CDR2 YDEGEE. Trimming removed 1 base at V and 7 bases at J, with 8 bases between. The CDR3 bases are TGTGCCAGCAGCTTGAGCAGGAATGAAGCTTTCTTT. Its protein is CASSLSRNEAFF.

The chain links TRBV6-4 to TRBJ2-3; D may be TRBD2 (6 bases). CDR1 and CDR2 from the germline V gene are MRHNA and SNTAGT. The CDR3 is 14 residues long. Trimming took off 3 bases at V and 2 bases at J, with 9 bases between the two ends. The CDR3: CASSEAGYTDTQYF. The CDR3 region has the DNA TGTGCCAGCAGTGAGGCGGGGTACACAGATACGCAGTATTTT.

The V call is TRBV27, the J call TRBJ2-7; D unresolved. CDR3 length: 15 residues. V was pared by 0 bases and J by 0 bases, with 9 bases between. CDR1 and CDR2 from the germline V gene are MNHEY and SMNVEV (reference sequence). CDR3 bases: TGTGCCAGCAGTTTATCGATCCGGAGCTCCTACGAGCAGTACTTC. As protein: CASSLSIRSSYEQYF.

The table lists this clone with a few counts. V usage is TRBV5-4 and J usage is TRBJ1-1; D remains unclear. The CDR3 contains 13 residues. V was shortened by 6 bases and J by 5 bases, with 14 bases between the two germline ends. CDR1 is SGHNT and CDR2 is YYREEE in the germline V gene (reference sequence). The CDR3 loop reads CASMEGSGTEAFF. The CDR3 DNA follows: TGTGCCAGCATGGAGGGAAGCGGAACTGAAGCTTTCTTT.

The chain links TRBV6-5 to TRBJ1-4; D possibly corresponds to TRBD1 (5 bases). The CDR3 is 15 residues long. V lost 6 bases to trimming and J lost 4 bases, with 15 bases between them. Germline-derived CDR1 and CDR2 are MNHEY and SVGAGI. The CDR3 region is CASRRYQGNNEKLFF. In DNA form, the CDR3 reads TGTGCCAGCAGACGATATCAGGGTAATAATGAAAAACTGTTTTTT.

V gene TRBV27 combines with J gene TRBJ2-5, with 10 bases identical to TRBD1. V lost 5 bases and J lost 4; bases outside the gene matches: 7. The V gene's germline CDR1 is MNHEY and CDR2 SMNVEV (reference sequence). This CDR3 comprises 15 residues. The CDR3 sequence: CASSPTGTGVETQYF. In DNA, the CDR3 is TGTGCCAGCAGTCCCACCGGGACAGGGGTAGAGACCCAGTACTTC.

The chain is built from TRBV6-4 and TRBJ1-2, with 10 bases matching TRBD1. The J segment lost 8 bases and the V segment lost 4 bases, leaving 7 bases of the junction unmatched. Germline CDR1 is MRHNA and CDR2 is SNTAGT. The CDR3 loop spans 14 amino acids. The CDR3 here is CASSATGGSEGYTF. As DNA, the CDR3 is TGTGCCAGCAGTGCGACAGGGGGCTCGGAAGGCTACACCTTC.

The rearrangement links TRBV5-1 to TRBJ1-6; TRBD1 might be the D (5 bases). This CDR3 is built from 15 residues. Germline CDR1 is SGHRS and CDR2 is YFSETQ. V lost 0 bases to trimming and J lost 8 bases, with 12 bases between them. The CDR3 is CASSLETGVDSPLHF. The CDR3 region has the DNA TGCGCCAGCAGCTTGGAAACGGGGGTAGATTCACCCCTCCACTTT. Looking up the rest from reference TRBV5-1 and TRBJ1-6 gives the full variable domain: KAGVTQTPRYLIKTRGQQVTLSCSPISGHRSVSWYQQTPGQGLQFLFEYFSETQRNKGNFPGRFSGRQFSNSRSEMNVSTLELGDSALYLCASSLETGVDSPLHFGNGTRLTVT.

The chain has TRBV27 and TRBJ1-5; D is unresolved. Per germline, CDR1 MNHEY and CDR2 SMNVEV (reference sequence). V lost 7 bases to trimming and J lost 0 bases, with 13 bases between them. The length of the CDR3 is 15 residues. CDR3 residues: CASTWSVNSNQPQHF. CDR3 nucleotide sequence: TGTGCCAGCACATGGAGCGTTAATAGCAATCAGCCCCAGCATTTT.